This T cell receptor (beta chain) originates from a study of blood T cell repertoires in COVID-19. In the study overall: There were acute and convalescent COVID-19 samples, and they came from the United States, Italy and Spain. Nucleic acid was either cDNA or gDNA, and it came from T cells, B-cell-depleted T cells, or PBMCs.

Germline V gene data show CDR1 as MNHEY and CDR2 as SVGAGI. V was trimmed by 7 bases and J by 0 bases, leaving 13 bases between them. This CDR3 contains 15 residues. Original processing methods: Reference gene primer amplification gave nucleated cell count estimates. Measured with immunoSEQ multiplex PCR; TCRdb has only the in-frame clones, and not every one. The DNA was the basis for D and trimming; V, J and clone size are from that table. The sample has some 270,000 clones; around 90% are singletons. Sequencing was performed on peripheral blood. The chain links TRBV6-5 to TRBJ1-3; D is perhaps TRBD1 (5 bases). The TCR comes from a man aged 50 or older with acute or convalescent COVID-19. The CDR3 loop reads CASTRDFVSGNTIYF. The CDR3 DNA is TGTGCCAGCACCAGGGACTTCGTCTCTGGAAACACCATATATTTT.